The table lists the clone carrying this T cell receptor (beta chain) with a few counts. Antigen unknown. Treatment given: oral pan-JAK inhibitor, 5-10 mg twice daily. Looked up from germline, CDR1 is LNHDA and CDR2 is SQIVND (reference sequence). The CDR3 contains 17 residues. V shed 9 bases, J shed 2 bases, and the junction held 16 bases outside the gene matches. The entry originates in a study of CD8+ T cells in alopecia areata. Study outcomes and limitations: Mice showed TCR sharing more clearly than patients did, possibly owing to HLA. Higher clonality than in normal scalp was seen in lesional scalp, especially alopecia totalis/universalis.

RNA extraction was followed by reverse transcription into cDNA, which acted as the sequencing template. Clones were read by immunoSEQ multiplex PCR, and TCRdb kept only the in-frame ones, dropping some. The sample contains 180,000 or so clones, about 55% of which appear only once. The sequencing used CD8+ T cells sorted from blood, collected at week 24, from a patient treated with tofacitinib. This chain joins TRBV19 and TRBJ1-2; the match to TRBD1 covers 9 bases. The receptor comes from a human donor with alopecia areata. CDR3 in amino acids: CASAPRHGQGKNYGYTF. The CDR3 DNA reads as TGTGCCAGCGCCCCACGCCACGGACAGGGGAAGAACTATGGCTACACCTTC.